The 18 T cell receptor beta chains below all came from one sample that was sequenced in a study of T cell changes during pregnancy in multiple sclerosis. Data came from immunoSEQ multiplex PCR; TCRdb stores just in-frame clones and leaves some out. Of 26,000 or so clones listed, almost 90% are singletons. This specimen consisted of CD8+ T cells from peripheral blood mononuclear cells, obtained in the second trimester of pregnancy. The receptors originated from a female donor with multiple sclerosis, enrolled in a pregnancy study.

The genes are TRBV13 and TRBJ2-6; D uncertain. Germline values: CDR1 PRHDT, CDR2 FYEKMQ (reference sequence). The CDR3 length is 15 residues. Trimming shortened V by 3 bases and J by 0 bases, and 6 bases separated the two germline ends. The CDR3 protein is CASSLAGSGANVLTF. The CDR3 nucleotides read TGTGCCAGCAGCTTGGCAGGCTCTGGGGCCAACGTCCTGACTTTC.

In this sample, this clone turned up a few times. The chain employs TRBV7-9 and TRBJ1-2; TRBD1 might be the D (6 bases). Germline lookup yields CDR1 SEHNR and CDR2 FQNEAQ (reference sequence). V lost 5 bases and J 7 bases, leaving 14 bases between the germline ends. The CDR3 length is 13 residues. The CDR3 loop is CASSAGTSVGYTF. CDR3 bases: TGTGCCAGCAGCGCCGGGACATCGGTTGGCTACACCTTC. The variable domain in full, completed from reference TRBV7-9 and TRBJ1-2, reads DTGVSQNPRHKITKRGQNVTFRCDPISEHNRLYWYRQTLGQGPEFLTYFQNEAQLEKSRLLSDRFSAERPKGSFSTLEIQRTEQGDSAMYLCASSAGTSVGYTFGSGTRLTVV.

The chain has TRBV27 and TRBJ2-5, with D possibly being TRBD1 (6 bases). Germline V gene sequence: CDR1 MNHEY, CDR2 SMNVEV (reference sequence). Trimming removed 3 bases from V and 2 bases from J, with 16 bases in between. The CDR3 extends over 16 amino acids. CDR3 nucleotides: TGTGCCAGCAGTTTGGGCATGGGACATTTACAAGAGACCCAGTACTTC. Its translation is CASSLGMGHLQETQYF.

The chain is built from TRBV7-9 and TRBJ1-4; D is possibly TRBD1 (5 bases). Germline lookup yields CDR1 SEHNR and CDR2 FQNEAQ (reference sequence). The CDR3 is 16 residues long. V was trimmed by 4 bases and J by 2 bases, leaving 14 bases between them. CDR3 nucleotides: TGTGCCAGCAGCTCGTGGGACGGGGGGACTAATGAAAAACTGTTTTTT. Translating gives CASSSWDGGTNEKLFF.

The chain uses TRBV5-5 and TRBJ1-4; no firm D call. This CDR3 is 15 amino acids long. CDR1 SGHKS and CDR2 YYEKEE come from the germline V gene (reference sequence). Trimming stripped 3 bases from V and 3 bases from J, with 12 bases between. Here the CDR3 reads CASSSRHSSNEKLFF. In DNA, the CDR3 is TGTGCCAGCAGCTCTCGCCATAGCTCTAATGAAAAACTGTTTTTT.

V is TRBV29-1 and J is TRBJ2-7, with D possibly matching TRBD2 (5 bases). Trimming left V 6 bases short and J 5 bases short, with 17 bases between. The germline CDR1 and CDR2 sequences are SQVTM and ANQGSEA. The CDR3 is made up of 13 amino acids. The CDR3 DNA reads as TGCAGCGTGTACCCGGGGAACGGGGACGAGCAGTACTTC. Translating it yields CSVYPGNGDEQYF.

This clone was found once. This sequence joins TRBV21-1 and TRBJ2-3; TRBD2, the table's D call, was not compared with the DNA. TRBV21-1 is assigned pseudogene status. This CDR3 is 20 amino acids long. In nucleotides, the CDR3 is TGTGCCAGCAGCAAAGCCCTAATTCCCTGGTTAGCGGGGATCACAGATACGCAGTATTTT. Translated, it gives CASSKALIPWLAGITDTQYF.

This chain joins TRBV5-4 and TRBJ1-2; D is perhaps TRBD1 (6 bases). The V and J ends lost 0 bases and 8 bases respectively, with 14 bases between them. This CDR3 contains 14 residues. Germline V lookup: CDR1 SGHNT, CDR2 YYREEE (reference sequence). CDR3 loop: CASSLAGGAKGYTF. CDR3 nucleotide sequence: TGTGCCAGCAGCTTGGCCGGGGGGGCGAAAGGCTACACCTTC.

The V call is TRBV6-5, the J call TRBJ1-1; tentative D call: TRBD1 (5 bases). The CDR3 spans 16 residues. The germline V gene has CDR1 MNHEY and CDR2 SVGAGI. The V gene lost 0 bases and the J gene lost 0 bases, with 11 bases spanning the gap. Written as DNA, the CDR3 is TGTGCCAGCAGTTACTCGATACTGGACATGAACACTGAAGCTTTCTTT. Protein product: CASSYSILDMNTEAFF.

The chain links TRBV6-5 to TRBJ1-4; D might be TRBD1 (5 bases). This CDR3 is built from 14 residues. Trimming took off 10 bases at V and 6 bases at J, with 18 bases between the two ends. The germline V gene encodes CDR1 MNHEY and CDR2 SVGAGI. The CDR3 reads CATHPRGYDEKLFF. CDR3 coding DNA: TGTGCCACCCACCCCCGGGGGTACGATGAAAAACTGTTTTTT.

This clone was observed once. V is TRBV2 and J is TRBJ1-5; no clear D. The V gene's germline CDR1 is SNHLY and CDR2 FYNNEI. V lost 6 bases to trimming and J lost 3 bases, with 12 bases between them. This CDR3 region has 14 residues. The CDR3 region is CASSLEWHNQPQHF. As DNA, the CDR3 is TGTGCCAGCAGCCTAGAGTGGCACAATCAGCCCCAGCATTTT.

The gene calls are TRBV18 and TRBJ2-5; D unclear. CDR1 and CDR2 (germline): KGHSH, LQKENI. V lost 2 bases, J lost 4 bases, and 8 bases lay in between. CDR3 length: 13 residues. The CDR3 DNA reads TGTGCCAGCTCACCAGATAGTCGAGAGACCCAGTACTTC. It is translated as CASSPDSRETQYF.

V is TRBV4-1 and J is TRBJ1-1; D is unresolved. Germline V lookup: CDR1 MGHRA, CDR2 YSYEKL. CDR3 size: 14 residues. V lost 0 bases to trimming and J lost 4 bases, with 9 bases between them. The CDR3 protein is CASSQDGSPTEAFF. CDR3 DNA sequence: TGCGCCAGCAGCCAAGATGGGAGTCCCACTGAAGCTTTCTTT.

The rearrangement uses TRBV10-3 and TRBJ1-1; 8 nucleotides line up with TRBD1. Germline assignment: CDR1 ENHRY and CDR2 SYGVKD. This CDR3 has 14 residues. V lost 5 bases, J lost 3 bases, and 5 bases stayed unmatched. The CDR3 sequence: CAISPTGDYTEAFF. DNA of the CDR3: TGTGCCATCAGTCCGACAGGGGACTACACTGAAGCTTTCTTT.

The chain combines TRBV30 with TRBJ1-1; 8 bases agree with TRBD1. The J segment lost 5 bases and the V segment lost 2 bases, leaving 4 bases of the junction unmatched. The germline V gene encodes CDR1 GTSNPN and CDR2 SVGIG (reference sequence). This CDR3 contains 13 residues. The chain's CDR3 is CAWSTGGGTEAFF. CDR3 in DNA: TGTGCCTGGAGTACAGGGGGGGGAACTGAAGCTTTCTTT.

This clone was seen once. This chain connects TRBV10-3 to TRBJ2-3; 8 positions agree with TRBD1. Germline CDR1 ENHRY, CDR2 SYGVKD. This CDR3 contains 17 residues. V shed 1 base and J 1 base; nucleotides not matched to a gene: 7. CDR3 amino acids: CAISEFDQTGGTDTQYF. In DNA, the CDR3 is TGTGCCATCAGTGAGTTTGATCAGACAGGGGGCACAGATACGCAGTATTTT.

V usage is TRBV2 and J usage is TRBJ2-7; the D gene is possibly TRBD2 (6 bases). Trimming cost V 3 bases and J 1 base, with 13 bases left between them. This CDR3 spans 15 amino acids. CDR1 and CDR2 (germline): SNHLY, FYNNEI. This CDR3 reads CASSDGGEASYEQYF. CDR3 bases: TGTGCCAGCAGTGATGGCGGGGAGGCTTCCTACGAGCAGTACTTC. The variable domain in full, completed from reference TRBV2 and TRBJ2-7, reads EPEVTQTPSHQVTQMGQEVILRCVPISNHLYFYWYRQILGQKVEFLVSFYNNEISEKSEIFDDQFSVERPDGSNFTLKIRSTKLEDSAMYFCASSDGGEASYEQYFGPGTRLTVT.

CDR3 sequence: CASISRDSANYGYTF. CDR3 nucleotides: TGTGCCAGCATTTCCAGGGACTCAGCTAACTATGGCTACACCTTC. This chain links TRBV2 with TRBJ1-2; TRBD1 might be the D (5 bases). V shed 7 bases and J shed 0 bases, with 15 bases lying between them. Germline V gene lookup returns CDR1 SNHLY and CDR2 FYNNEI. CDR3 length: 15 residues.